Given below is one TCR beta chain in context. Its antigen is currently unknown. These data are taken from a study of T cells in Graves' hyperthyroidism and ophthalmopathy. As for the study in general: Any treatment followed the collection of peripheral blood at initial diagnosis. Study-level findings and limits: In the blood, most expanded thyroid clonotypes above 0.001 appeared as well. Ophthalmopathy got predicted by the model a median roughly 6.4 months before its onset.

Authors of the study amplified TCR beta CDR3 regions from RNA transcripts. The primer set for the first-round RT-PCR of the TCR CDR3 was HTBI. TCRdb ran MiXCR on the multiplex PCR reads and lists one entry per CDR3 protein. The table has around 350,000 distinct CDR3 sequences, nearly 15% seen once; the top ten hold about 21%. Germline V gives CDR1 MNHNS, CDR2 SASEGT. This CDR3 is built from 14 residues. Deletions cut 2 bases from V and 4 bases from J, with 9 bases between. This clonotype originated in a woman aged 55-70 years with Graves' ophthalmopathy. Sample: blood. The chain links TRBV6-1 to TRBJ1-5, with D uncertain. The CDR3 loop reads CASSEQRTNQPQHF. The CDR3 coding sequence is TGTGCCAGCAGTGAACAGCGCACAAATCAGCCCCAGCATTTT.